This T cell receptor (beta chain) appears in the sequencing data of a study of post-analysis software for immune sequencing data. Looking at the study overall: Some patients lacked subtype; others had relapsing-remitting, secondary progressive or progressive-relapsing disease. Study-level points and caveats: The study found TRBV5-6, TRBV5-1 and TRBV20-1 among 5 or 6 TRBV segments more frequent in patients than controls.

In this sample, this clonotype turned up a few times. As yet, its antigen is unknown. Germline-derived CDR1 and CDR2 are SGHDT and YYEEEE. The CDR3 sequence is 11 residues long. Tagging with unique molecular identifiers was a feature of the TCR beta cDNA libraries. TCRdb passed the PCR reads through MiXCR, listing each CDR3 protein once. The repertoire holds 430,000 or so distinct CDR3 sequences, about 40% seen once, with around 8% in the top ten. This TCR came from a girl aged 2 to 10 with multiple sclerosis. The sample taken for sequencing was blood. The V gene is TRBV5-6, the J gene TRBJ2-7, with 7 nucleotides matching TRBD1. Gene TRBJ2-5 matches the end of the DNA better, so the J call may be wrong. The CDR3 region has the DNA TGTGCCAGCAGGAGACAGGGGACCCAGTACTTC. This encodes CASRRQGTQYF.